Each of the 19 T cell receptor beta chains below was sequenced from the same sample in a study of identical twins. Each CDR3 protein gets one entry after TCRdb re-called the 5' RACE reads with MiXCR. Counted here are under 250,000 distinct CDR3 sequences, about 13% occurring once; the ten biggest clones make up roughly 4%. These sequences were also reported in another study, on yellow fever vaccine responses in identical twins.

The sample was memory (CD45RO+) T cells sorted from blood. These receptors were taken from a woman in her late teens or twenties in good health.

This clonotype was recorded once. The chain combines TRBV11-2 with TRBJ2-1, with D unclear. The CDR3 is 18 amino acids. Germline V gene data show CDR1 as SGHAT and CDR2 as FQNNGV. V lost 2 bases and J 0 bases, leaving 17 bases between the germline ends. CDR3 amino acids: CASSLSSVGVPSYNEQFF. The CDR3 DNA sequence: TGTGCCAGCAGCTTATCTTCGGTTGGTGTCCCCTCCTACAATGAGCAGTTCTTC.

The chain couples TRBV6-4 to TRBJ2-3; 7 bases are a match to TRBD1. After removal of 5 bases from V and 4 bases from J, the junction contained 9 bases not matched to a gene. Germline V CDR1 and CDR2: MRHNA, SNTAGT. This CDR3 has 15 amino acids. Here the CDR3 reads CASSMSGTAADTQYF. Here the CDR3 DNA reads TGTGCCAGCAGTATGTCCGGGACAGCAGCAGATACGCAGTATTTT.

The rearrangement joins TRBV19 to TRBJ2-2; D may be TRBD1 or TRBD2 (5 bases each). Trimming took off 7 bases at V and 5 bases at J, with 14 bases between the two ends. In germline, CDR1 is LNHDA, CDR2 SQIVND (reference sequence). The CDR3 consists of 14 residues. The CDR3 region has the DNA TGTGCCAGTAAGAACGGGGCTCCTACCGGGGAGCTGTTTTTT. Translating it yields CASKNGAPTGELFF.

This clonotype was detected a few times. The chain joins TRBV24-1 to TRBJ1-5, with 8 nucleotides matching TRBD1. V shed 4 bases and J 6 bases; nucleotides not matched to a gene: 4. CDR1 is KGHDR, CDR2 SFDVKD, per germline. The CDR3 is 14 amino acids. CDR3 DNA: TGTGCCACCAGTGAGAAGACAGGGGCTCAGCCCCAGCATTTT. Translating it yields CATSEKTGAQPQHF.

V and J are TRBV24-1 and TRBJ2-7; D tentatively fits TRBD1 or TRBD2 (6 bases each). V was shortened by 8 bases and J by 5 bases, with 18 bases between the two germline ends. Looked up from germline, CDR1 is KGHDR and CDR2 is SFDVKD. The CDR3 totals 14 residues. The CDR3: CATNPPGARDEQYF. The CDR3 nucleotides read TGTGCCACCAACCCACCGGGGGCAAGGGACGAGCAGTACTTC.

The CDR3 here is CASSLVDPPWGEQYF. The CDR3 nucleotides read TGTGCCAGCAGCTTGGTTGATCCCCCTTGGGGCGAGCAGTACTTC. This chain links TRBV5-6 with TRBJ2-7; D ambiguous. In germline, CDR1 is SGHDT, CDR2 YYEEEE. Trimming removed 0 bases at V and 6 bases at J, with 16 bases between. The CDR3 is 15 amino acids.

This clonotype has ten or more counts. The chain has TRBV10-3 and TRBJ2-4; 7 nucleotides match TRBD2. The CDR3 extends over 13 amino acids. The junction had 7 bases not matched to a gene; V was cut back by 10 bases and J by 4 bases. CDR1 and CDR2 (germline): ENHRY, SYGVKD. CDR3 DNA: TGTGCCAGCAAGGGAGGGGAGAAAAACATTCAGTACTTC. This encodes CASKGGEKNIQYF.

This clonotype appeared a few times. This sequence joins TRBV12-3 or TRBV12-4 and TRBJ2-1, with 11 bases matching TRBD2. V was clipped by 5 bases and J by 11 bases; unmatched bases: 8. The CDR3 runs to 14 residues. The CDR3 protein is CASSPGLADPKQFF. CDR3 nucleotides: TGTGCCAGCAGTCCGGGACTAGCGGACCCTAAGCAGTTCTTC.

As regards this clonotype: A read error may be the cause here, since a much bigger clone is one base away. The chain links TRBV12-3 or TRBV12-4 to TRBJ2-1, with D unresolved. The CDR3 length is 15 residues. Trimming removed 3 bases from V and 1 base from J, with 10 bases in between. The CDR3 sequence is CASSFTWGSYNEQFF. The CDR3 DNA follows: TGTGCCAGCAGTTTTACCTGGGGATCCTACAATGAGCAGTTCTTC.

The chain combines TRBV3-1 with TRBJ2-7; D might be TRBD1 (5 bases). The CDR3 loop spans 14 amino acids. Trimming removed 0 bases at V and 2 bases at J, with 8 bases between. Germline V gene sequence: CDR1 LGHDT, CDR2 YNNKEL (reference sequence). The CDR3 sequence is CASSQDPTAYEQYF. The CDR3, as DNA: TGTGCCAGCAGCCAAGACCCGACAGCCTACGAGCAGTACTTC.

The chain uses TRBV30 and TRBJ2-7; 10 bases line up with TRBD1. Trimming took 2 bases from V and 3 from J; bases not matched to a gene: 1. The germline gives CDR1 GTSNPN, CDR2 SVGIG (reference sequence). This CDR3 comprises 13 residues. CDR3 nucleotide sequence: TGTGCCTGGAGTCGGGACAGGGGCTACGAGCAGTACTTC. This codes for CAWSRDRGYEQYF. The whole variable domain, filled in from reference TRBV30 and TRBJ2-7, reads SQTIHQWPATLVQPVGSPLSLECTVEGTSNPNLYWYRQAAGRGLQLLFYSVGIGQISSEVPQNLSASRPQDRQFILSSKKLLLSDSGFYLCAWSRDRGYEQYFGPGTRLTVT.

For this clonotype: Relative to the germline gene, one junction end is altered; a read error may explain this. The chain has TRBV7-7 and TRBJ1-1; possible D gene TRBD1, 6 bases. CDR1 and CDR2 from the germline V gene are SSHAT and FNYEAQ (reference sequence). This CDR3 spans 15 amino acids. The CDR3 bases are TGTGCTAGCAGCTTAGAATACCCAGGGGATACTGAAGCTTTCTTT. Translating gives CASSLEYPGDTEAFF.

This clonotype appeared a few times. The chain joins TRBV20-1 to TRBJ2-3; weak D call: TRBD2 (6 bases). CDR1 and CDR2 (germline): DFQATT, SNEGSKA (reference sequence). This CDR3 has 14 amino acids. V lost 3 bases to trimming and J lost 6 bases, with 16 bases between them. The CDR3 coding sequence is TGCAGTGCTAGGGACTTACGGGGGATGGATACGCAGTATTTT. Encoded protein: CSARDLRGMDTQYF.

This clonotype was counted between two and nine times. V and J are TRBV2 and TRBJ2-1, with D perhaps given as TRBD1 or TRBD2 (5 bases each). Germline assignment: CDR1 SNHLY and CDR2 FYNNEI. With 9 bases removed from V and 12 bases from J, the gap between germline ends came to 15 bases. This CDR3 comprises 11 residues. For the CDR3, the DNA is TGTGCCAGTGGGGACGGTGGTGGGCAGTTCTTC. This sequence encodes CASGDGGGQFF.

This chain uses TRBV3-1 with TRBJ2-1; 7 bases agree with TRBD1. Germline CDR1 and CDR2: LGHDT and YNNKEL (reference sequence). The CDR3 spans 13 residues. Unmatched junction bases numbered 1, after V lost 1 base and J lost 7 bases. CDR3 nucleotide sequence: TGTGCCAGCAGCCAAGCAGGGGGAAATGAGCAGTTCTTC. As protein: CASSQAGGNEQFF.

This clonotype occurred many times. The CDR3 DNA is TGTGCCAGCAGCCCCAGGGTCGTTAGCGATGGCTACACCTTC. Translating gives CASSPRVVSDGYTF. V usage is TRBV12-3 or TRBV12-4 and J usage is TRBJ1-2; the D gene is possibly TRBD1 (5 bases). Trimming left V 6 bases short and J 6 bases short, with 17 bases between. The CDR3 has 14 residues.

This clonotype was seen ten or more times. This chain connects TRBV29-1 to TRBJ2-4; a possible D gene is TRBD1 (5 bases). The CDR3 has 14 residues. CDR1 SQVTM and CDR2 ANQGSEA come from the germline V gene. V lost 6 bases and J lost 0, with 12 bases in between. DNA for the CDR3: TGCAGCGTCACAGGTTACCTAGCCAAAAACATTCAGTACTTC. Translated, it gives CSVTGYLAKNIQYF.

The CDR3 loop is CASSVRQGGKDTQYF. CDR3 coding DNA: TGCGCCAGCAGCGTTCGACAGGGTGGTAAGGATACGCAGTATTTT. This chain uses TRBV5-1 with TRBJ2-3; 7 bases match TRBD1. Germline V gene sequence: CDR1 SGHRS, CDR2 YFSETQ. CDR3 length equals 15 residues. Unmatched junction bases numbered 11, after V lost 4 bases and J lost 6 bases.

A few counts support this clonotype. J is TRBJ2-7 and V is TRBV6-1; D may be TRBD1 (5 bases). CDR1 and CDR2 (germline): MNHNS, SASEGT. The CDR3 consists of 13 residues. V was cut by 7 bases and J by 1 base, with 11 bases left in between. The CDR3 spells CASKTTGSYEQYF. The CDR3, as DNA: TGTGCCAGCAAAACAACAGGTTCCTACGAGCAGTACTTC.